The T cell receptor beta chain under discussion was sequenced for a study of tumor and adjacent non-tumor tissue in lung cancer. Overall study context: Patients were aged roughly 31 to 76, roughly nine men and about 5 women, stage I to III.

Three rounds of nested PCR, following a modified ARM-PCR protocol, produced the TCRbeta library. TCRdb re-called the multiplex PCR reads through MiXCR, storing one row per CDR3 protein. Of 60,000 to 90,000 distinct CDR3 sequences detected, 65% to 75% appear once; the ten largest clones hold around a quarter. The CDR3 loop spans 14 amino acids. Germline V CDR1 and CDR2: DFQATT, SNEGSKA (reference sequence). As for this clonotype: The junction shows a germline mismatch at one end, possibly a read error.

RNA was extracted from bulk tissue without any cell sorting. This non-tumor lung sample came from over 3 cm beyond the tumor edge. The sample comprised distant non-tumor lung tissue. The chain combines TRBV20-1 with TRBJ2-7; D ambiguous. The sequence was collected from a woman in her fifties or sixties with non-small cell lung cancer. The CDR3 DNA is TGCAGTGCTAGATCAGAGGCGGTCTTCTATGAGCAATACTTC. The encoded protein is CSARSEAVFYEQYF.